This T cell receptor beta chain was obtained from a study of blood T cell repertoires in COVID-19. Only a few counts were recorded for this clone. Trimming cost V 5 bases and J 4 bases, with 9 bases left between them. The CDR3 runs to 13 residues. Looked up from germline, CDR1 is MNHNS and CDR2 is SASEGT. Using immunoSEQ multiplex PCR, the repertoire was profiled, and TCRdb retains in-frame clones only, with some absent. The table shows some 170,000 clones, with roughly 80% occurring only once. Sample: peripheral blood. The sequence came from a woman in her forties with COVID-19, enrolled during active disease. V and J are TRBV6-1 and TRBJ1-3; no reliable D call. CDR3 DNA sequence: TGTGCCAGCAGTTCCCCGGGAGGAAACACCATATATTTT. Translation: CASSSPGGNTIYF.